The clone carrying this T cell receptor (beta chain) was counted only a few times. Its antigen is unidentified. Trimming pared 5 bases from V and 5 bases from J, leaving 11 bases between. This CDR3 is 13 amino acids long. Looked up from germline, CDR1 is MDHEN and CDR2 is SYDVKM. Sequence data for DNA of cultured CD4+ T cells were generated by the Oncomine TCR Beta short-read assay. One entry per CDR3 protein, called by TCRdb with MiXCR from the PCR reads. The sample consists of around 9,300 distinct CDR3 sequences, 15% to 25% of them appearing once. The data were obtained in a study of vaccination and CD4 T cells after COVID-19. Study as a whole: With 10 or so mild cases and one severe, convalescent patients were SARS-CoV-2 positive by nasal swab PCR. A median of around 73 days (range 14 to 241) separated dose two from the taking of post-vaccine samples. Cells were stimulated with overlapping spike peptide pools from SARS-CoV-2, HCoV-NL63, HCoV-OC43 and HCoV-229E.

Noted treatment: roughly nine-day PBMC culture with coronavirus spike peptide pools or control peptides (ViraFEST assay). Under the ViraFEST approach, antigen-specific T cells were expanded with peptide pools and TCRs subsequently sequenced. The TCR sequence derives from a human donor who had recovered from COVID-19. The starting material was CD4+ T cells from blood, cultured in vitro, obtained after SARS-CoV-2 vaccination. This chain joins TRBV28 and TRBJ2-3, with D perhaps TRBD2 (6 bases). In nucleotides, the CDR3 is TGTGCCAGCAGTCCCTCGCGGGAAGATACGCAGTATTTT. Translation gives CASSPSREDTQYF.